This paragraph covers one T cell receptor beta chain sequence. What it binds is unknown. The sample comes from a study of CD8+ T cells in alopecia areata. On the study more broadly: Treated individuals took tofacitinib by mouth, 5 to 10 mg twice daily.

cDNA serving as the sequencing template came from extracted, reverse transcribed RNA. Sequenced by immunoSEQ multiplex PCR; TCRdb stores in-frame clones only, minus some. The sample has just under 7,500 clones, 64% seen once; the top ten hold about 16%. Alopecia areata patients had lesional scalp punch biopsies and peripheral blood taken from them. Findings of the study overall: Greater clonality was observed in lesional scalp samples, especially alopecia totalis/universalis, versus normal scalp. Normal skin contains resident alphabeta T cells, and these are also sequenced in scalp samples.

V lost 4 bases and J lost 1, with 20 bases in between. CDR1 SGHNT and CDR2 YENEEA come from the germline V gene. This CDR3 is 17 amino acids long. This sequence originates from a human donor with alopecia areata. The rearrangement joins TRBV11-3 to TRBJ2-7; D might be TRBD1 (6 bases). The sequencing here drew on skin, taken at week 0. CDR3 sequence: CASSSLPTGSISYEQYF. The CDR3 nucleotides are TGTGCCAGCAGCTCCCTACCCACAGGGAGTATTTCCTACGAGCAGTACTTC.